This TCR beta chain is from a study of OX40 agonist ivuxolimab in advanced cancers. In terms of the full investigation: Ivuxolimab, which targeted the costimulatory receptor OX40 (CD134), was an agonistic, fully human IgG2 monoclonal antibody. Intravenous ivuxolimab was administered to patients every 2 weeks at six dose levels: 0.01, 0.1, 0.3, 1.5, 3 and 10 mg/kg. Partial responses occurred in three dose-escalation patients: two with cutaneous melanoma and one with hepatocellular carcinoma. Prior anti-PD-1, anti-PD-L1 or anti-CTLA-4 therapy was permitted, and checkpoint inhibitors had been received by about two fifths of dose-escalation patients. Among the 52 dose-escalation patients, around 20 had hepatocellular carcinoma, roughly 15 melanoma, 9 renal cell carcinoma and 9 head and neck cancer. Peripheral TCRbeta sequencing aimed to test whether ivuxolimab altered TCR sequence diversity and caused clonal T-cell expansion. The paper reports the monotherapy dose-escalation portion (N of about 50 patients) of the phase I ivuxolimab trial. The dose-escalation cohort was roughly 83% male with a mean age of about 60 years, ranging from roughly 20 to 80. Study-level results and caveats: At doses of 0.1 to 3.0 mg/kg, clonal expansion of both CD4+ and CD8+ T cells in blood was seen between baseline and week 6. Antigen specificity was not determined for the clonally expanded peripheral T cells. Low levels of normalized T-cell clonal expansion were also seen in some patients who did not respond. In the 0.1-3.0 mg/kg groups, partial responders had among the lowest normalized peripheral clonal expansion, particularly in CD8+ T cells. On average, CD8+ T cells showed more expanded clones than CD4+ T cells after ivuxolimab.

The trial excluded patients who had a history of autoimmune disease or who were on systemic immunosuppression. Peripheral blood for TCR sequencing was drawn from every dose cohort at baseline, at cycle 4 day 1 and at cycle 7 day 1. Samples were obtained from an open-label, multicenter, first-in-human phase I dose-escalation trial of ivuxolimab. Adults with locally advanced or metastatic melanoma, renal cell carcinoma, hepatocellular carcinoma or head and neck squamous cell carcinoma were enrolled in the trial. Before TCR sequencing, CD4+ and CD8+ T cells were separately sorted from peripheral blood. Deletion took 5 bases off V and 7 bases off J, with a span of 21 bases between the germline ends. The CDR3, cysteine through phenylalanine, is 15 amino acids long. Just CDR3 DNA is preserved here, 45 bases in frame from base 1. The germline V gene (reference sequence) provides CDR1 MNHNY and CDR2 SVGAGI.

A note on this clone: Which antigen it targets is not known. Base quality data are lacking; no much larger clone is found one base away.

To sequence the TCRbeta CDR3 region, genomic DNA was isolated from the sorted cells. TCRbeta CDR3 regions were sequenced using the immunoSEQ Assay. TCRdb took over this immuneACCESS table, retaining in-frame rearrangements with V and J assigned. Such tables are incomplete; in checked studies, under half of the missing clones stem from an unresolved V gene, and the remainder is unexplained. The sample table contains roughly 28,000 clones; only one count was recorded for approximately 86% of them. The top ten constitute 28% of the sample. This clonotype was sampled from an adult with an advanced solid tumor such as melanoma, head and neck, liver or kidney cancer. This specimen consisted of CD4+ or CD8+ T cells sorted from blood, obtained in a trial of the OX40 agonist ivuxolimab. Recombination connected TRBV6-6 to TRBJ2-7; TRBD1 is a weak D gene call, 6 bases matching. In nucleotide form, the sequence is TGTGCCAGCAGTGGATACAGGGATCAAACTTGGGAGCAGTACTTC. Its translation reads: CASSGYRDQTWEQYF.